This TCR beta chain is drawn from a study of beta chain features in type 1 diabetes. Overall study findings and caveats: Among all four CD4+ subsets, Type 1 diabetes patients had TCRB CDR3s that were moderately but significantly shorter. A pattern of fewer insertions and more deletions at VDJ junctions was seen in type 1 diabetes patients.

The whole isolated RNA underwent reverse transcription, so sequencing captured expressed TCRB transcripts. Using immunoSEQ multiplex PCR, the repertoire was profiled, and TCRdb retains in-frame clones only, with some absent. The sample contains under 350,000 clones, 14% of which appear only once. Each of the sorted populations had a purity greater than 95%. This clone has just a few counts. The antigen is not known. There are 14 residues in the CDR3. Germline-derived CDR1 and CDR2 are SGHDT and YYEEEE. Trimming left V 1 base short and J 6 bases short, with 10 bases between. This TCR was recovered from a man aged 30 to 45 with type 1 diabetes. Input material: naive CD4+ T cells from blood. This chain links TRBV5-6 with TRBJ1-4, with D unresolved. The CDR3 region is CASSLRSPDEKLFF. The CDR3 coding sequence is TGTGCCAGCAGCTTGAGATCTCCGGATGAAAAACTGTTTTTT.